This T cell receptor beta chain was recorded in a study of T cell responses to AZD1222 COVID-19 vaccine. The study, taken as a whole, reports: White British donors predominated, females outnumbered males, and clonal diversity was possibly underestimated.

The CDR3 sequence is 13 residues long. Germline CDR1 and CDR2: KGHSH and LQKENI. V shed 3 bases and J shed 6 bases, with 12 bases lying between them. Measured with immunoSEQ multiplex PCR; TCRdb has only the in-frame clones, and not every one. The table has over 65,000 clones, 85% to 90% seen once; the top ten hold 6% to 7.5%. This clone was seen more than once but under ten times. Antigen: not known. The chain employs TRBV18 and TRBJ2-7; tentatively, D is TRBD1 (5 bases). This clonotype was obtained from an adult who received the AZD1222 COVID-19 vaccine. The specimen comprised peripheral blood, sampled 28 days after the second AZD1222 dose. The CDR3, as DNA: TGTGCCAGCTCACCGGACAATCTAGGCGAGCAGTACTTC. Amino acid sequence: CASSPDNLGEQYF.